Described below is a single TCR beta chain sequence and its context. Antigen unknown. The record originates from a study of blood T cells in healthy people across ages. General observations from the study: With age, beta diversity per million T cells declined roughly linearly, significantly by about 37.

The V gene's germline CDR1 is DFQATT and CDR2 SNEGSKA (reference sequence). The CDR3 extends over 14 amino acids. The V end lost 3 bases, the J end lost 3 bases, and 15 bases lay between the germline ends. Then a second PCR, running about 7 to 11 cycles, was carried out with a sample-barcoded 5' primer and a J-beta primer mix. TCRdb re-called the 5' RACE reads with MiXCR, one entry per CDR3 protein. This sample yields around 1,900,000 distinct CDR3 sequences, of which about 39% are seen a single time; about 21% belongs to the top ten. The chain joins TRBV20-1 to TRBJ2-7, with D perhaps matching TRBD1 or TRBD2 (7 bases each). The source material was blood. The sequence derives from a human donor in good health. CDR3 loop: CSASPAGGVYEQYF. The CDR3 DNA sequence: TGCAGTGCTAGCCCGGCAGGGGGGGTCTACGAGCAGTACTTC.